The 13 T cell receptor beta chains listed next were all sequenced from one sample in a study of neurological immune-mediated disorders. TCRdb independently ran MiXCR on the 5' RACE reads; one entry per CDR3 protein. The sample records some 100,000 distinct CDR3 sequences, around 14% being singletons. Time point of the sample: longitudinal time-point 2. The specimen sequenced was PBMCs. The receptor source for this set is a female donor with HTLV-1-associated myelopathy (HAM/TSP).

This clonotype occurred many times. The chain uses TRBV29-1 and TRBJ1-1; no definite D call. The CDR3 length is 13 residues. From germline, CDR1 is SQVTM and CDR2 ANQGSEA. V lost 7 bases and J 1 base, leaving 13 bases between the germline ends. The DNA for the CDR3 is TGCAGCGCCCAAAGCCCAGAGAACACTGAAGCTTTCTTT. This encodes CSAQSPENTEAFF.

This clonotype was seen many times. The V gene is TRBV20-1, the J gene TRBJ1-1; perhaps TRBD1 as D (5 bases). Germline CDR1 reads DFQATT; CDR2 reads SNEGSKA (reference sequence). Trimming pared 0 bases from V and 1 base from J, leaving 6 bases between. This CDR3 contains 13 residues. CDR3 coding DNA: TGCAGTGCTAGAGAGGACACGAACACTGAAGCTTTCTTT. It encodes CSAREDTNTEAFF.

This chain links TRBV11-1 with TRBJ2-2; D is possibly TRBD1 or TRBD2 (6 bases each). The length of the CDR3 is 16 residues. Deletions cut 0 bases from V and 4 bases from J, with 12 bases between. Germline V gene lookup returns CDR1 SGHAT and CDR2 FQDESV (reference sequence). The CDR3 sequence is CASSLASWGATGELFF. The CDR3 DNA reads TGTGCCAGCAGCTTAGCGAGCTGGGGGGCCACCGGGGAGCTGTTTTTT.

This clonotype has ten or more counts. The CDR3 DNA is TGTGCCAGCAGCCCCCAGGGTACGAATCAGCCCCAGCATTTT. Protein sequence: CASSPQGTNQPQHF. The chain is built from TRBV7-9 and TRBJ1-5, with D maybe TRBD1 (5 bases). Per the germline V gene, CDR1 is SEHNR and CDR2 is FQNEAQ (reference sequence). The CDR3 covers 14 residues. The V end lost 5 bases, the J end lost 4 bases, and 12 bases lay between the germline ends. The full variable domain, completed using reference TRBV7-9 and TRBJ1-5, is DTGVSQNPRHKITKRGQNVTFRCDPISEHNRLYWYRQTLGQGPEFLTYFQNEAQLEKSRLLSDRFSAERPKGSFSTLEIQRTEQGDSAMYLCASSPQGTNQPQHFGDGTRLSIL.

This clonotype was seen repeatedly, ten times or more. V is TRBV9 and J is TRBJ1-2, with unresolved D. Germline assignment: CDR1 SGDLS and CDR2 YYNGEE. CDR3 size: 15 residues. V lost 3 bases and J 7 bases, leaving 19 bases between the germline ends. The CDR3 protein is CASSAAKVGGFGYTF. The CDR3 DNA sequence: TGTGCCAGCAGCGCCGCTAAAGTAGGTGGCTTTGGCTACACCTTC.

The chain employs TRBV7-2 and TRBJ2-5; D uncertain. The CDR3 is 13 amino acids. Looked up from germline, CDR1 is SGHTA and CDR2 is FQGNSA. The V gene lost 8 bases and the J gene lost 1 base, with 11 bases spanning the gap. In nucleotides, the CDR3 is TGTGCCAGCGCAACAGAACCCCAAGAGACCCAGTACTTC. Residues: CASATEPQETQYF.

This clonotype was counted ten times or more. The chain links TRBV12-3 or TRBV12-4 to TRBJ1-5, with D hard to call. The CDR3 extends over 15 amino acids. Trimming shortened V by 2 bases and J by 6 bases, and 14 bases separated the two germline ends. CDR3 sequence reads: CASSLRILGAQPQHF. For the CDR3, the DNA is TGTGCCAGCAGTTTAAGGATATTGGGAGCTCAGCCCCAGCATTTT.

The CDR3: CASSPLQGNSPLHF. The CDR3 DNA sequence: TGTGCCAGCTCACCGCTACAGGGAAATTCACCCCTCCACTTT. The V call is TRBV18, the J call TRBJ1-6; weak D call: TRBD1 (6 bases). V dropped 3 bases and J dropped 7 bases, with 10 bases sitting between them. The length of the CDR3 is 14 residues. Germline assignment: CDR1 KGHSH and CDR2 LQKENI. The full variable domain, completed using reference TRBV18 and TRBJ1-6, is NAGVMQNPRHLVRRRGQEARLRCSPMKGHSHVYWYRQLPEEGLKFMVYLQKENIIDESGMPKERFSAEFPKEGPSILRIQQVVRGDSAAYFCASSPLQGNSPLHFGNGTRLTVT.

This clonotype was observed at least ten times. This chain joins TRBV20-1 and TRBJ2-1, with unresolved D. The CDR3 totals 11 residues. CDR1 and CDR2 (germline): DFQATT, SNEGSKA (reference sequence). The V end lost 0 bases, the J end lost 10 bases, and 7 bases lay between the germline ends. The CDR3 DNA reads as TGCAGTGCTAGAGATCTCCCAGAGCAGTTCTTC. This translates into CSARDLPEQFF.

This clonotype came up many times. The rearrangement joins TRBV29-1 to TRBJ2-1; D is perhaps TRBD2 (5 bases). CDR3 length: 16 amino acids. Deletions cut 4 bases from V and 4 bases from J, with 20 bases between. CDR1 is SQVTM and CDR2 is ANQGSEA in the germline V gene. CDR3 sequence: CSVVGVLFTNYNEQFF. The CDR3 coding sequence is TGCAGCGTTGTGGGAGTTCTTTTCACTAATTACAATGAGCAGTTCTTC.

At least ten counts were recorded for this clonotype. The chain recombines TRBV5-4 with TRBJ1-1; D uncertain. V lost 3 bases to trimming and J lost 7 bases, with 19 bases between them. Germline V CDR1 and CDR2: SGHNT, YYREEE (reference sequence). The CDR3 is 15 residues long. CDR3 coding DNA: TGTGCCAGCAGCTCGACAACGTCTGTTTTACGTGAAGCTTTCTTT. This gives the protein CASSSTTSVLREAFF.

Notes on this clonotype: A read error is possible here, since a much larger clone lies one base away. The chain is built from TRBV11-2 and TRBJ2-2, with D perhaps matching TRBD1 (6 bases). The CDR3 covers 16 residues. Germline V gives CDR1 SGHAT, CDR2 FQNNGV. CDR3 in DNA: TGTGCCAGCAGCTTAGAATGGGGGCGCCCCGCCGGGGCGCTGTTTTTT. Encoded protein: CASSLEWGRPAGALFF.

This clonotype came up many times. The chain links TRBV5-1 to TRBJ2-2; 7 positions match TRBD2. CDR3 length equals 15 residues. The V and J ends lost 4 bases and 0 bases, in that order; junction bases with no gene match: 3. CDR1 SGHRS and CDR2 YFSETQ come from the germline V gene. The CDR3 protein is CASSAGVSNTGELFF. The CDR3 DNA is TGCGCCAGCAGCGCGGGGGTCTCGAACACCGGGGAGCTGTTTTTT.